These 18 T cell receptor beta chains share one sample of origin, sequenced in a study of blood T cells in healthy people across ages. With a J-beta primer mix and a sample-barcoded 5' primer, a second PCR ran roughly 6 to 12 cycles. Via MiXCR, TCRdb re-called the 5' RACE reads, giving one row per CDR3 protein. The data hold 700,000 to 950,000 distinct CDR3 sequences, with roughly 45% observed a single time. The sample taken for sequencing was blood. These TCRs come from a woman aged 55-69 years in good health.

This clonotype has just a few counts. J is TRBJ2-7 and V is TRBV20-1, with TRBD1 identical over 11 bases. The CDR3 runs to 12 residues. The V and J ends lost 7 bases and 4 bases, in that order; junction bases with no gene match: 3. Germline CDR1 reads DFQATT; CDR2 reads SNEGSKA (reference sequence). The CDR3 region has the DNA TGCAGTGGCGGGACAGGGGGGTACGAGCAGTACTTC. This gives the protein CSGGTGGYEQYF.

The chain uses TRBV4-2 and TRBJ2-4, with 11 positions matching TRBD2. The J call may be faulty, since TRBJ2-7 better matches the DNA end. From germline, CDR1 is LGHNA and CDR2 YNFKEQ. The CDR3 contains 16 residues. The CDR3 loop reads CASSQDRGTSGYEQYF. CDR3 DNA sequence: TGTGCCAGCAGCCAAGATCGGGGGACTAGCGGCTACGAGCAGTACTTC.

This clonotype occurred many times. The V gene is TRBV6-5, the J gene TRBJ2-7; D perhaps matches TRBD2 (6 bases). Germline lookup yields CDR1 MNHEY and CDR2 SVGAGI. Trimming cost V 5 bases and J 2 bases, with 10 bases left between them. The CDR3 has 13 residues. This CDR3 is CASSPGGPYEQYF. Written as DNA, the CDR3 is TGTGCCAGCAGTCCCGGGGGACCCTACGAGCAGTACTTC.

This clonotype was seen more than once but under ten times. The chain couples TRBV6-6 to TRBJ1-2; D ambiguous. CDR3 length: 14 residues. V dropped 7 bases and J dropped 3 bases, with 15 bases sitting between them. In germline, CDR1 is MNHNY, CDR2 SVGAGI (reference sequence). CDR3 amino acids: CASIQADGYYGYTF. Here the CDR3 DNA reads TGTGCCAGCATTCAAGCGGACGGTTACTATGGCTACACCTTC.

The V gene is TRBV10-3, the J gene TRBJ2-1; D remains unclear. The germline V and J ends were trimmed by 2 bases and 6 bases, with 8 bases remaining between them. Germline values: CDR1 ENHRY, CDR2 SYGVKD. This CDR3 has 13 amino acids. CDR3 bases: TGTGCCATCAGTGAGGTCGGCGGCAATGAGCAGTTCTTC. Translated: CAISEVGGNEQFF.

J is TRBJ2-5 and V is TRBV14, with D hard to call. Trimming removed 4 bases from V and 4 bases from J, with 25 bases in between. This CDR3 has 18 amino acids. The V gene's germline CDR1 is SGHDN and CDR2 FVKESK. The CDR3 sequence: CASSPLTLGYAMGETQYF. CDR3 nucleotides: TGTGCCAGCAGCCCGTTAACTCTAGGGTATGCGATGGGAGAGACCCAGTACTTC.

This clonotype was found a few times. The chain links TRBV4-1 to TRBJ2-6; perhaps D is TRBD1 or TRBD2 (5 bases each). V was cut by 1 base and J by 0 bases, with 10 bases left in between. Germline CDR1 reads MGHRA; CDR2 reads YSYEKL. The CDR3 totals 17 residues. The CDR3 loop reads CASSQVEGSSGANVLTF. The CDR3 bases are TGCGCCAGCAGCCAAGTCGAGGGGTCCTCTGGGGCCAACGTCCTGACTTTC.

The chain uses TRBV6-2 or TRBV6-3 and TRBJ2-4; a possible D gene is TRBD2 (7 bases). CDR1 is MNHEY, CDR2 SVGEGT, per germline. The CDR3 loop spans 15 amino acids. V was pared by 6 bases and J by 1 base, with 13 bases between. The CDR3 DNA reads TGTGCCAGCAGGCCCGGGGGGCTGGCCAAAAACATTCAGTACTTC. Its protein product is CASRPGGLAKNIQYF.

This clonotype was seen ten or more times. The V gene is TRBV29-1, the J gene TRBJ2-1, with a tentative D call TRBD1 (6 bases). Trimming stripped 4 bases from V and 8 bases from J, with 12 bases between. The germline CDR1 and CDR2 sequences are SQVTM and ANQGSEA. The CDR3 extends over 12 amino acids. This CDR3 reads CSVGRGRDEQFF. The DNA for the CDR3 is TGCAGCGTTGGAAGGGGGAGAGATGAGCAGTTCTTC.

The chain recombines TRBV4-3 with TRBJ1-1; unclear D gene. Germline V CDR1 and CDR2: LGHNA, YSLEER. Trimming removed 4 bases from V and 0 bases from J, with 12 bases in between. The CDR3 covers 15 residues. Here the CDR3 DNA reads TGCGCCAGCAGCCTATCCCCCAGTATGAACACTGAAGCTTTCTTT. Its protein is CASSLSPSMNTEAFF.

The table lists this clonotype with a few counts. The rearrangement uses TRBV6-1 and TRBJ2-3; D gene ambiguous. Trimming pared 2 bases from V and 4 bases from J, leaving 16 bases between. There are 16 residues in the CDR3. Germline CDR1 MNHNS, CDR2 SASEGT. This CDR3 is CASSERFVVEPDTQYF. The CDR3 coding sequence is TGTGCCAGCAGTGAAAGATTCGTCGTAGAGCCAGATACGCAGTATTTT.

This rearrangement joins TRBV4-1 to TRBJ2-5; 11 bases are a match to TRBD2. After removal of 3 bases from V and 11 bases from J, the junction contained 14 bases not matched to a gene. CDR1 and CDR2 (germline): MGHRA, YSYEKL. The CDR3 loop spans 16 amino acids. The DNA of the CDR3 is TGCGCCAGCAGCCAGAGTCTAGCGGGGGGCAACAATGAGCAGTACTTC. Translated, it gives CASSQSLAGGNNEQYF.

The chain recombines TRBV9 with TRBJ1-6, with D possibly TRBD1 on 5 matching bases. Germline V gene lookup returns CDR1 SGDLS and CDR2 YYNGEE. This CDR3 has 15 residues. Trimming pared 2 bases from V and 9 bases from J, leaving 15 bases between. The CDR3 region has the DNA TGTGCCAGCAGCGTCGGCAGGGAGGACGTTTCACCCCTCCACTTT. Its translation: CASSVGREDVSPLHF.

CDR3: CASCLFLNTEAFF. The CDR3 DNA is TGTGCCAGCTGCCTTTTTCTGAACACTGAAGCTTTCTTT. The chain couples TRBV6-5 to TRBJ1-1; D is unclear. Germline loops: CDR1 MNHEY, CDR2 SVGAGI. V lost 8 bases and J lost 0, with 10 bases in between. CDR3 length equals 13 residues.

As for this clonotype: A much larger clonotype is one base distant, so this may be a read error. This chain connects TRBV7-2 to TRBJ2-7; 8 nucleotides match TRBD2. The length of the CDR3 is 16 residues. The germline gives CDR1 SGHTA, CDR2 FQGNSA. The junction had 9 bases not matched to a gene; V was cut back by 0 bases and J by 5 bases. The CDR3 coding sequence is TGTGCCAGCAGCTTAGCGGTCGGGAGGGGACGGAACGAGCAGTACTTC. Translation gives CASSLAVGRGRNEQYF.

This clonotype occurred a few times. The chain recombines TRBV7-8 with TRBJ2-1; 10 bases are shared with TRBD2. After removal of 5 bases from V and 9 bases from J, the junction contained 10 bases not matched to a gene. Germline CDR1 SGHVS, CDR2 FQNEAQ. This CDR3 region has 15 residues. CDR3 residues: CASSQSGLAVGEQFF. Written as DNA, the CDR3 is TGTGCCAGCAGCCAATCAGGACTAGCGGTGGGTGAGCAGTTCTTC.

This clonotype was seen only a few times. V and J are TRBV5-1 and TRBJ2-3; D tentatively fits TRBD1 or TRBD2 (7 bases each). V shed 2 bases and J shed 8 bases, with 21 bases lying between them. There are 16 residues in the CDR3. CDR1 is SGHRS, CDR2 YFSETQ, per germline. DNA for the CDR3: TGCGCCAGCAGCTTCGGAGAGGGGAGGGGGCAGCGTACGCAGTATTTT. Amino acids: CASSFGEGRGQRTQYF.

The rearrangement joins TRBV5-1 to TRBJ1-1; the D gene is possibly TRBD1 (6 bases). Germline CDR1 is SGHRS and CDR2 is YFSETQ. Trimming removed 4 bases at V and 0 bases at J, with 10 bases between. The CDR3 has 14 residues. CDR3 amino acids: CASSRDTLNTEAFF. The CDR3 nucleotides read TGCGCCAGCAGCCGGGACACCTTGAACACTGAAGCTTTCTTT.